This TCR beta chain stems from a study of OX40 agonist ivuxolimab in advanced cancers. Study at large: Patients were around 83% male with ages roughly 20 to 80, mean 60. Notes on the study in general: There were, on average, more expanded clones in CD8+ T cells than in CD4+. Blood T cells, both CD4+ and CD8+, expanded clonally by week 6 at 0.1 to 3.0 mg/kg.

The ends lost 4 bases at V and 4 bases at J; junction bases unmatched: 2. The germline V gene has CDR1 SNHLY and CDR2 FYNNEI. This CDR3 comprises 13 residues. The method was immunoSEQ multiplex PCR; TCRdb's version includes in-frame clones alone and lacks a portion of them. The sample consists of 55,000 to 70,000 clones, around 86% of them appearing once. There are a few counts of this clone. Its antigen is still unknown. This rearrangement joins TRBV2 to TRBJ1-2, with 8 bases identical to TRBD1. Sequenced here: CD4+ or CD8+ T cells sorted from blood, sampled in a trial of the OX40 agonist ivuxolimab. This clonotype was obtained from an adult with an advanced solid tumor such as melanoma, head and neck, liver or kidney cancer. The CDR3 DNA reads as TGTGCCAGCAGTGGGACAGGGAGCTATGGCTACACCTTC. It is translated as CASSGTGSYGYTF.